One sample yielded the 32 T cell receptor beta chains listed below, sequenced in a study of identical twins (dated by TCRdb to the mid-2010s). To prepare the library, 5' RACE was applied. TCRdb names Illumina HiSeq 2000 as the instrument used. TCRdb applied fastp at Q25 and MiXCR to the public reads, then kept only in-frame beta chains. Duplicate CDR3 protein sequences are folded into a single record with the most common DNA and genes. Counted in this sample were a few hundred thousand distinct CDR3 sequences; about 13% of them appeared once. The top ten clonotypes cover about 3.9% of the sample. These records were also assigned to another study, of yellow fever vaccine responses in identical twins.

The sample consisted of memory (CD45RO+) T cells sorted from blood. The meaning of the sample's cell subset or site label: CD45RO+ enriched T cells. The receptors originated from a woman aged 18-29 years in good health.

V is TRBV20-1 and J is TRBJ2-5; 7 positions agree with TRBD2. Germline values: CDR1 DFQATT, CDR2 SNEGSKA (reference sequence). V gave up 3 bases and J gave up 2 bases; unmatched junction bases: 12. The CDR3 loop spans 16 amino acids. The CDR3 here is CSASDTGRDSQETQYF. Here the CDR3 DNA reads TGCAGTGCTAGTGATACGGGGAGGGACTCACAAGAGACCCAGTACTTC.

A few counts support this clonotype. This chain links TRBV6-5 with TRBJ2-1, with 8 bases lining up with TRBD2. CDR3 length: 15 amino acids. CDR1 and CDR2 (germline): MNHEY, SVGAGI. V trimming: 3 bases; J trimming: 4 bases; junction bases outside the gene matches: 5. CDR3 DNA: TGTGCCAGCAGTTATGTAGCGGGATATTACAATGAGCAGTTCTTC. Translating gives CASSYVAGYYNEQFF.

This clonotype was counted only a few times. The chain employs TRBV15 and TRBJ2-7, with D tentatively TRBD2 (6 bases). This CDR3 spans 14 amino acids. From germline, CDR1 is LNHNV and CDR2 YYDKDF (reference sequence). Trimming removed 0 bases at V and 1 base at J, with 7 bases between. The CDR3 region has the DNA TGTGCCACCAGCAGAGAGGGGGGTTCCTACGAGCAGTACTTC. This translates into CATSREGGSYEQYF.

Comment on this clonotype: Compared with germline, one end of the junction differs, possibly owing to a read error. This chain links TRBV7-6 with TRBJ2-2, with 8 bases fitting TRBD2. The CDR3 spans 21 residues. Germline assignment: CDR1 SGHVS and CDR2 FNYEAQ. CDR3 loop: CASSLEPPGLGGSGVTGELFF. Written as DNA, the CDR3 is TGTGCTAGCAGCTTAGAACCTCCGGGACTAGGGGGTTCGGGGGTGACCGGGGAGCTGTTTTTT.

The rearrangement links TRBV18 to TRBJ2-7; 12 bases align to TRBD2. This CDR3 region has 16 residues. Trimming at V came to 0 bases and at J to 0 bases, leaving 0 bases not matched to a gene. Germline V gene sequence: CDR1 KGHSH, CDR2 LQKENI. CDR3 residues: CASSPPTSGSSYEQYF. The CDR3 DNA reads as TGTGCCAGCTCACCACCGACTAGCGGGAGCTCCTACGAGCAGTACTTC.

CDR3 sequence reads: CAISGFESISTYGYTF. Written as DNA, the CDR3 is TGTGCCATCAGTGGTTTTGAAAGTATCTCCACCTATGGCTACACCTTC. The chain uses TRBV10-3 and TRBJ1-2; D uncertain. V was clipped by 4 bases and J by 4 bases, with 19 bases between them. The germline gives CDR1 ENHRY, CDR2 SYGVKD. The CDR3 contains 16 residues.

This clonotype was picked up a small number of times. V and J are TRBV9 and TRBJ2-7, with D maybe TRBD1 (6 bases). In germline, CDR1 is SGDLS, CDR2 YYNGEE. The ends were cut back, 0 bases at V and 0 bases at J, with 16 bases in the middle. This CDR3 contains 17 residues. CDR3 sequence: CASSVGLGQKFSYEQYF. CDR3 nucleotides: TGTGCCAGCAGCGTAGGCCTCGGACAGAAGTTCTCCTACGAGCAGTACTTC. Supplemented by reference TRBV9 and TRBJ2-7, the full variable domain reads DSGVTQTPKHLITATGQRVTLRCSPRSGDLSVYWYQQSLDQGLQFLIQYYNGEERAKGNILERFSAQQFPDLHSELNLSSLELGDSALYFCASSVGLGQKFSYEQYFGPGTRLTVT.

This clonotype was observed a handful of times. The V and J genes are TRBV12-3 or TRBV12-4 and TRBJ2-4; TRBD1 is a possible D gene (5 bases). The CDR3 spans 16 residues. V lost 2 bases to trimming and J lost 1 base, with 12 bases between them. DNA for the CDR3: TGTGCCAGCAGTTTAAATACAGGTGGGGCCAAAAACATTCAGTACTTC. Translating it yields CASSLNTGGAKNIQYF.

This clonotype was seen more than once but under ten times. The V and J genes are TRBV29-1 and TRBJ2-5; TRBD2 agrees at 14 bases. The CDR3 totals 13 residues. The J segment lost 5 bases and the V segment lost 6 bases, leaving 2 bases of the junction unmatched. From germline, CDR1 is SQVTM and CDR2 ANQGSEA. The CDR3 DNA follows: TGCAGCGTCCGACTAGCGGGGGGGGAGACCCAGTACTTC. It codes for CSVRLAGGETQYF.

V usage is TRBV7-9 and J usage is TRBJ2-7; D possibly corresponds to TRBD2 (5 bases). The CDR3 extends over 13 amino acids. V was trimmed by 4 bases and J by 8 bases, leaving 15 bases between them. Germline V gene lookup returns CDR1 SEHNR and CDR2 FQNEAQ (reference sequence). Here the CDR3 reads CASSSSLAGKQYF. The CDR3 region has the DNA TGTGCCAGCAGCTCCAGCCTAGCTGGTAAGCAGTACTTC. Full variable domain (missing parts from reference TRBV7-9 and TRBJ2-7): DTGVSQNPRHKITKRGQNVTFRCDPISEHNRLYWYRQTLGQGPEFLTYFQNEAQLEKSRLLSDRFSAERPKGSFSTLEIQRTEQGDSAMYLCASSSSLAGKQYFGPGTRLTVT.

This clonotype was counted between two and nine times. The chain links TRBV5-1 to TRBJ1-2; the D gene is possibly TRBD1 (5 bases). Trimming shortened V by 3 bases and J by 8 bases, and 14 bases separated the two germline ends. From germline, CDR1 is SGHRS and CDR2 YFSETQ. This CDR3 is built from 13 residues. CDR3 DNA sequence: TGCGCCAGCAGCTCGATGCAGGGCTACGGCTACACCTTC. The encoded protein is CASSSMQGYGYTF.

This clonotype was observed a handful of times. J is TRBJ2-3 and V is TRBV3-1; TRBD1 aligns across 10 bases. CDR3 length equals 19 residues. In germline, CDR1 is LGHDT, CDR2 YNNKEL (reference sequence). V lost 3 bases to trimming and J lost 1 base; unmatched junction nucleotides: 13. CDR3 sequence: CASSQTGTGDLVGTDTQYF. Here the CDR3 DNA reads TGTGCCAGCAGCCAGACCGGGACAGGGGATTTGGTTGGCACAGATACGCAGTATTTT.

This clonotype was recorded only once. One end of the junction does not line up with germline, which may come from a read error. CDR3 in DNA: TGTGCCAGCAGCAATCAGGTGACAGGGATAGAGACCCAGTGCTTC. Its translation is CASSNQVTGIETQCF. V is TRBV3-1 and J is TRBJ2-5; 7 bases align to TRBD1. This CDR3 comprises 15 residues. In germline, CDR1 is LGHDT, CDR2 YNNKEL (reference sequence).

This chain links TRBV6-2 or TRBV6-3 with TRBJ2-1; 11 nucleotides line up with TRBD1. There are 19 residues in the CDR3. Germline V gene sequence: CDR1 MNHEY, CDR2 SVGEGT. J gave up 0 bases and V 7 bases, and 14 bases lay outside the gene matches. CDR3 sequence reads: CASTVPRSGQGASYNEQFF. CDR3 nucleotides: TGTGCCAGCACTGTCCCTCGTTCAGGACAGGGGGCCTCCTACAATGAGCAGTTCTTC.

This clonotype was detected only a few times. J is TRBJ2-7 and V is TRBV28; weak D call: TRBD1 (5 bases). There are 11 residues in the CDR3. V was shortened by 8 bases and J by 7 bases, with 12 bases between the two germline ends. CDR1 and CDR2 from the germline V gene are MDHEN and SYDVKM. The CDR3 DNA sequence: TGTGCCAGCGGCATCAGGGAAGAGCAGTACTTC. Amino acids: CASGIREEQYF. Filled out from reference TRBV28 and TRBJ2-7, the complete variable domain reads DVKVTQSSRYLVKRTGEKVFLECVQDMDHENMFWYRQDPGLGLRLIYFSYDVKMKEKGDIPEGYSVSREKKERFSLILESASTNQTSMYLCASGIREEQYFGPGTRLTVT.

The J gene is TRBJ2-1, the V gene TRBV5-6; 9 bases map to TRBD2. J lost 1 base, V lost 2 bases, and 7 bases had no gene match. The CDR3 sequence is 17 residues long. The germline CDR1 and CDR2 sequences are SGHDT and YYEEEE. The CDR3 DNA reads as TGTGCCAGCAGCTTAGAACCGAGCGGGGGGTCCTACAATGAGCAGTTCTTC. Its translation is CASSLEPSGGSYNEQFF.

This clonotype has at least ten counts. The chain employs TRBV6-1 and TRBJ1-1; D is unresolved. Trimming stripped 0 bases from V and 8 bases from J, with 4 bases between. The CDR3 totals 11 residues. The germline CDR1 and CDR2 sequences are MNHNS and SASEGT. CDR3 DNA sequence: TGTGCCAGCAGTGAAGCGGGGGAAGCTTTCTTT. Residues: CASSEAGEAFF.

This clonotype was counted many times. This chain joins TRBV6-4 and TRBJ2-2; 12 bases agree with TRBD2. Unmatched junction bases numbered 3, after V lost 7 bases and J lost 3 bases. The CDR3 has 15 residues. CDR1 MRHNA and CDR2 SNTAGT come from the germline V gene. DNA of the CDR3: TGTGCCAGCACCCGACTAGCGGGAGACACCGGGGAGCTGTTTTTT. Translation: CASTRLAGDTGELFF.

The rearrangement joins TRBV7-9 to TRBJ2-1; 12 bases are a match to TRBD2. Per germline, CDR1 SEHNR and CDR2 FQNEAQ (reference sequence). The length of the CDR3 is 16 residues. J lost 4 bases, V lost 7 bases, and 8 bases had no gene match. The CDR3 region has the DNA TGTGCCAGCATCCACAGGGGACTAGCGGGTTACAATGAGCAGTTCTTC. It encodes CASIHRGLAGYNEQFF.

The rearrangement uses TRBV12-3 or TRBV12-4 and TRBJ2-7; TRBD2 matches 7 bases. With 6 bases clipped from V and 3 bases from J, the junction kept 11 bases outside the gene matches. This CDR3 spans 15 amino acids. CDR3 amino acids: CASSPVAGLNYEQYF. The CDR3 DNA reads as TGTGCCAGCAGCCCCGTAGCGGGCCTGAACTACGAGCAGTACTTC.

Comments on this clonotype: A much larger clone differs from this one at a single base, so this may be a read error. The V gene is TRBV12-3 or TRBV12-4, the J gene TRBJ2-1; TRBD1 aligns across 7 bases. V dropped 7 bases and J dropped 8; count of bases not matched to a gene: 11. The CDR3 runs to 14 residues. The CDR3 here is CASTMGQNGDEQFF. The CDR3 coding sequence is TGTGCCAGCACCATGGGACAGAATGGGGATGAGCAGTTCTTC.

This clonotype appeared a few times. This chain links TRBV5-1 with TRBJ2-3; D is unclear. CDR1 SGHRS and CDR2 YFSETQ come from the germline V gene. V shed 2 bases and J shed 1 base, with 11 bases lying between them. The CDR3 contains 15 residues. CDR3 sequence reads: CASSFLGSGTDTQYF. The CDR3 coding sequence is TGCGCCAGCAGCTTCCTGGGCTCCGGCACAGATACGCAGTATTTT.

Ten or more counts support this clonotype. The chain uses TRBV12-3 or TRBV12-4 and TRBJ1-6; maybe TRBD1 (5 bases). Trimming left V 2 bases short and J 10 bases short, with 12 bases between. The CDR3 length is 14 residues. The CDR3 loop reads CASSLKGKGSPLHF. The CDR3 DNA sequence: TGTGCCAGCAGTTTAAAGGGAAAGGGGTCACCCCTCCACTTT.

This clonotype was detected only a few times. The chain uses TRBV11-1 and TRBJ2-7; maybe TRBD1 (6 bases). V was shortened by 5 bases and J by 1 base, with 12 bases between the two germline ends. Germline values: CDR1 SGHAT, CDR2 FQDESV (reference sequence). The CDR3 extends over 14 amino acids. The CDR3 loop reads CASSPDRLSYEQYF. CDR3 nucleotides: TGTGCCAGCAGCCCCGACAGGTTATCCTACGAGCAGTACTTC.

The CDR3 nucleotides read TGTGCCAGCAGCGTAGCCTCTTTAGCGGGGGGGCAGAATGAGCAGTTCTTC. This sequence encodes CASSVASLAGGQNEQFF. This chain connects TRBV9 to TRBJ2-1; 11 nucleotides line up with TRBD2. The V segment lost 0 bases and the J segment 7 bases; nucleotides outside the gene matches: 9. The CDR3 extends over 17 amino acids. Germline V gives CDR1 SGDLS, CDR2 YYNGEE.

The J gene is TRBJ2-2, the V gene TRBV11-2; TRBD2 agrees at 9 bases. V lost 4 bases, J lost 2 bases, and 5 bases stayed unmatched. The CDR3 spans 16 residues. Germline assignment: CDR1 SGHAT and CDR2 FQNNGV. CDR3: CASSYLSGGNTGELFF. The CDR3, as DNA: TGTGCCAGCAGCTACCTTAGCGGGGGCAACACCGGGGAGCTGTTTTTT. Full variable domain (rest looked up from reference TRBV11-2 and TRBJ2-2): EAGVAQSPRYKIIEKRQSVAFWCNPISGHATLYWYQQILGQGPKLLIQFQNNGVVDDSQLPKDRFSAERLKGVDSTLKIQPAKLEDSAVYLCASSYLSGGNTGELFFGEGSRLTVL.

This clonotype was picked up a small number of times. This chain joins TRBV6-1 and TRBJ2-7; perhaps TRBD1 as D (5 bases). Deletions cut 8 bases from V and 5 bases from J, with 22 bases between. From germline, CDR1 is MNHNS and CDR2 SASEGT. This CDR3 is built from 15 residues. CDR3 protein: CASLHRTRKKNEQYF. For the CDR3, the DNA is TGTGCCAGCCTCCACAGGACGAGAAAGAAGAACGAGCAGTACTTC.

This clonotype was recorded only once. The rearrangement joins TRBV6-5 to TRBJ2-7; maybe TRBD2 (6 bases). V was pared by 0 bases and J by 0 bases, with 21 bases between. The CDR3 is made up of 19 amino acids. Germline V gene sequence: CDR1 MNHEY, CDR2 SVGAGI. CDR3 protein: CASSYSGLRTARGSYEQYF. The CDR3 DNA reads as TGTGCCAGCAGTTACTCGGGGCTCCGGACTGCGCGGGGCTCCTACGAGCAGTACTTC.

This clonotype was recorded at least ten times. The chain links TRBV7-8 to TRBJ2-5; 12 nucleotides align to TRBD2. Germline V lookup: CDR1 SGHVS, CDR2 FQNEAQ. The CDR3 covers 14 residues. V lost 5 bases to trimming and J lost 6 bases; unmatched junction nucleotides: 4. CDR3 DNA sequence: TGTGCCAGCAGCCAGACTAGCGGGGGACAGACCCAGTACTTC. Translated, it gives CASSQTSGGQTQYF.

This clonotype occurred once. V usage is TRBV5-1 and J usage is TRBJ2-1; TRBD2 agrees at 10 bases. V gave up 6 bases and J gave up 0 bases; unmatched junction bases: 12. The germline V gene has CDR1 SGHRS and CDR2 YFSETQ. This CDR3 has 18 amino acids. The CDR3 DNA sequence: TGCGCCAGCACCGGAGGTAGCGGGGGGCTAAGCTCCTACAATGAGCAGTTCTTC. Amino acid sequence: CASTGGSGGLSSYNEQFF.

In this sample, this clonotype turned up a few times. V usage is TRBV24-1 and J usage is TRBJ2-3; unclear D gene. CDR1 KGHDR and CDR2 SFDVKD come from the germline V gene. Trimming removed 1 base from V and 4 bases from J, with 8 bases in between. The CDR3 spans 14 residues. CDR3 region: CATSDFKVADTQYF. The CDR3, as DNA: TGTGCCACCAGTGATTTTAAGGTCGCAGATACGCAGTATTTT.

This clonotype has at least ten counts. The chain is built from TRBV20-1 and TRBJ2-7, with D possibly matching TRBD1 (5 bases). V was clipped by 0 bases and J by 0 bases, with 12 bases between them. CDR1 is DFQATT, CDR2 SNEGSKA, per germline (reference sequence). The CDR3 runs 15 residues. CDR3 coding DNA: TGCAGTGCTAGAGATGGGGCCGGAAGCTCCTACGAGCAGTACTTC. This gives the protein CSARDGAGSSYEQYF.